The 28 T cell receptor beta chains below come from one sample, sequenced in a study of shared clonotypes between healthy human individuals. Measured with immunoSEQ multiplex PCR; TCRdb has only the in-frame clones, and not every one. The data contain 2,100,000 or so clones, under 97% of them singletons. Material for sequencing was naive CD4+ T cells sorted from blood. Subset reported: CD45RA+ positively selected. These receptor sequences come from a man aged 18 to 35 in good health.

This chain connects TRBV5-1 to TRBJ2-2; 8 positions match TRBD2. V was pared by 0 bases and J by 4 bases, with 5 bases of the junction left unmatched. Germline-derived CDR1 and CDR2 are SGHRS and YFSETQ. The CDR3 contains 16 residues. The CDR3 reads CASSLGVAGSTGELFF. DNA of the CDR3: TGCGCCAGCAGCTTGGGGGTAGCGGGATCCACCGGGGAGCTGTTTTTT.

This clone was detected once. At one end the junction does not follow the germline gene, possibly because of a read error. This rearrangement joins TRBV6-6 to TRBJ2-7, with 9 positions matching TRBD1. Germline assignment: CDR1 MNHNY and CDR2 SVGAGI (reference sequence). The CDR3 has 13 amino acids. CDR3 sequence: CAGTGTGTYEQYF. In DNA form, the CDR3 reads TGCGCCGGAACCGGGACAGGGACCTACGAGCAGTACTTC.

V gene TRBV2 combines with J gene TRBJ2-7; D uncertain. CDR1 is SNHLY and CDR2 is FYNNEI in the germline V gene. Trimming removed 8 bases from V and 5 bases from J, with 22 bases in between. There are 15 residues in the CDR3. This CDR3 reads CASRLAFLVLNEQYF. The CDR3 DNA follows: TGTGCCAGCCGCCTCGCCTTCCTAGTTCTTAACGAGCAGTACTTC. The entire variable domain, with the rest obtained from reference TRBV2 and TRBJ2-7, is as follows: EPEVTQTPSHQVTQMGQEVILRCVPISNHLYFYWYRQILGQKVEFLVSFYNNEISEKSEIFDDQFSVERPDGSNFTLKIRSTKLEDSAMYFCASRLAFLVLNEQYFGPGTRLTVT.

V is TRBV18 and J is TRBJ1-2; D is possibly TRBD1 (5 bases). Per germline, CDR1 KGHSH and CDR2 LQKENI. The V and J ends lost 5 bases and 9 bases respectively, with 22 bases between them. The CDR3 contains 15 residues. The CDR3 sequence is CASSSNAGPLLSYTF. The CDR3 DNA reads TGTGCCAGCTCATCCAACGCAGGGCCCTTACTGAGCTACACCTTC.

This chain joins TRBV30 and TRBJ1-5; perhaps TRBD1 as D (5 bases). The V end lost 0 bases, the J end lost 7 bases, and 13 bases lay between the germline ends. Germline CDR1 reads GTSNPN; CDR2 reads SVGIG (reference sequence). The CDR3 is made up of 14 amino acids. The DNA for the CDR3 is TGTGCCTGGAGTGTAATGGGGGTCAGGCAGCCCCAGCATTTT. Amino acid sequence: CAWSVMGVRQPQHF.

V gene TRBV6-1 combines with J gene TRBJ2-3; TRBD2 might be the D (6 bases). This CDR3 is 16 amino acids long. Germline V gene lookup returns CDR1 MNHNS and CDR2 SASEGT. V was trimmed by 1 base and J by 3 bases, leaving 14 bases between them. The CDR3 loop reads CASSEGVGGRTDTQYF. The CDR3 nucleotides are TGTGCCAGCAGTGAAGGGGTCGGAGGGCGTACAGATACGCAGTATTTT.

Turning to this clone: This sample also contains other DNA sequences that code for the same CDR3. This rearrangement joins TRBV18 to TRBJ2-1; 11 bases match TRBD2. V lost 2 bases, J lost 7 bases, and 7 bases stayed unmatched. Germline values: CDR1 KGHSH, CDR2 LQKENI. The CDR3 has 16 amino acids. Here the CDR3 reads CASSPTLAGGFNEQFF. Written as DNA, the CDR3 is TGTGCCAGCTCACCAACGCTAGCGGGAGGATTTAATGAGCAGTTCTTC.

The V call is TRBV5-8, the J call TRBJ2-5; maybe TRBD1 (7 bases). The germline V gene encodes CDR1 SGHTS and CDR2 YDEGEE. V lost 1 base and J lost 4, with 14 bases in between. The CDR3 spans 15 residues. CDR3 sequence: CASSLQGGVAETQYF. The CDR3 nucleotides are TGTGCCAGCAGCTTGCAGGGGGGAGTAGCAGAGACCCAGTACTTC.

This clone was counted a few times. The chain links TRBV7-9 to TRBJ1-2; D is perhaps TRBD1 (6 bases). Looked up from germline, CDR1 is SEHNR and CDR2 is FQNEAQ (reference sequence). V lost 1 base and J lost 6, with 12 bases in between. The CDR3 has 14 residues. CDR3 DNA sequence: TGTGCCAGCAGCTTAGATGGGGGGCATAATGGCTACACCTTC. This translates into CASSLDGGHNGYTF. Combining the CDR3 with reference TRBV7-9 and TRBJ1-2 gives the whole variable domain DTGVSQNPRHKITKRGQNVTFRCDPISEHNRLYWYRQTLGQGPEFLTYFQNEAQLEKSRLLSDRFSAERPKGSFSTLEIQRTEQGDSAMYLCASSLDGGHNGYTFGSGTRLTVV.

The chain combines TRBV19 with TRBJ2-7; 10 bases map to TRBD1. CDR1 and CDR2 (germline): LNHDA, SQIVND (reference sequence). This CDR3 is built from 15 residues. Trimming at V came to 5 bases and at J to 3 bases, leaving 7 bases not matched to a gene. The CDR3 bases are TGTGCCAGTAGTGAATCCGGGACAGGGGACTACGAGCAGTACTTC. Translating gives CASSESGTGDYEQYF.

The chain employs TRBV7-2 and TRBJ1-6; tentative D call: TRBD1 (5 bases). The CDR3 spans 15 residues. Between the trimmed V and J ends, which lost 5 bases and 7 bases, there was a span of 15 bases. CDR1 SGHTA and CDR2 FQGNSA come from the germline V gene. The CDR3 nucleotides read TGTGCCAGCAGCCCCTGGGGAGGGGTCAATTCACCCCTCCACTTT. It yields the protein CASSPWGGVNSPLHF. Drawing the rest from reference TRBV7-2 and TRBJ1-6, the complete variable domain is GAGVSQSPSNKVTEKGKDVELRCDPISGHTALYWYRQSLGQGLEFLIYFQGNSAPDKSGLPSDRFSAERTGGSVSTLTIQRTQQEDSAVYLCASSPWGGVNSPLHFGNGTRLTVT.

The V gene is TRBV5-4, the J gene TRBJ1-2; TRBD1 matches 7 bases. CDR3 length equals 13 residues. Losses at the gene ends were 5 bases for V and 7 bases for J; bases not matched to a gene: 8. CDR1 is SGHNT, CDR2 YYREEE, per germline (reference sequence). This CDR3 reads CASRETGVAGYTF. CDR3 coding DNA: TGTGCCAGCAGGGAAACAGGGGTTGCTGGCTACACCTTC.

The chain links TRBV5-3 to TRBJ1-2; a weak D match, TRBD1 (6 bases). TRBV5-3 is flagged as an ORF with uncertain function. Trimming pared 1 base from V and 7 bases from J, leaving 11 bases between. The CDR3 consists of 13 residues. CDR3 protein: CARSLSGEPGYTF. CDR3 sequence (DNA): TGTGCCAGAAGCTTGTCAGGGGAACCTGGCTACACCTTC.

The DNA for the CDR3 is TGTGCCAGCAGTTTTGGGCCAGGGAGGGAAAAACTGTTTTTT. As protein: CASSFGPGREKLFF. J is TRBJ1-4 and V is TRBV28; TRBD1 is a possible D gene (5 bases). Germline loops: CDR1 MDHEN, CDR2 SYDVKM. This CDR3 contains 14 residues. V was trimmed by 3 bases and J by 8 bases, leaving 13 bases between them.

This clone was detected only once. The J gene is TRBJ1-2, the V gene TRBV7-9, with TRBD1 matching over 7 bases. V trimming: 3 bases; J trimming: 8 bases; junction bases outside the gene matches: 12. Germline V gives CDR1 SEHNR, CDR2 FQNEAQ (reference sequence). The CDR3 extends over 15 amino acids. As DNA, the CDR3 is TGTGCCAGCAGCTTGGCCGGGACAGAGAGTCGCGGCTACACCTTC. Its translation: CASSLAGTESRGYTF. The full variable domain, rest sourced from reference TRBV7-9 and TRBJ1-2, is DTGVSQNPRHKITKRGQNVTFRCDPISEHNRLYWYRQTLGQGPEFLTYFQNEAQLEKSRLLSDRFSAERPKGSFSTLEIQRTEQGDSAMYLCASSLAGTESRGYTFGSGTRLTVV.

The chain couples TRBV4-3 to TRBJ2-7, with 9 positions matching TRBD2. From germline, CDR1 is LGHNA and CDR2 YSLEER. V shed 5 bases, J shed 4 bases, and the junction held 12 bases outside the gene matches. The CDR3 loop spans 16 amino acids. The CDR3 DNA reads TGCGCCAGCAGCGTCGAAACACCGAGCGGGAGGTACGAGCAGTACTTC. Its protein product is CASSVETPSGRYEQYF.

The chain couples TRBV13 to TRBJ2-1; TRBD1 might be the D (6 bases). There are 18 residues in the CDR3. The germline V gene has CDR1 PRHDT and CDR2 FYEKMQ (reference sequence). The germline V and J ends were trimmed by 4 bases and 3 bases, with 22 bases remaining between them. The CDR3: CASSSSASLRGIYNEQFF. DNA of the CDR3: TGTGCCAGCAGCTCCTCTGCGTCCCTTAGGGGGATCTACAATGAGCAGTTCTTC.

V and J are TRBV30 and TRBJ2-5; D perhaps matches TRBD2 (6 bases). The CDR3 runs 14 residues. The germline V and J ends were trimmed by 2 bases and 5 bases, with 15 bases remaining between them. CDR1 is GTSNPN and CDR2 is SVGIG in the germline V gene (reference sequence). CDR3 bases: TGTGCCTGGAGTCCGTCTTGGCTAGCGGAGACCCAGTACTTC. This sequence encodes CAWSPSWLAETQYF. Filled out from reference TRBV30 and TRBJ2-5, the complete variable domain reads SQTIHQWPATLVQPVGSPLSLECTVEGTSNPNLYWYRQAAGRGLQLLFYSVGIGQISSEVPQNLSASRPQDRQFILSSKKLLLSDSGFYLCAWSPSWLAETQYFGPGTRLLVL.

This chain uses TRBV7-9 with TRBJ1-5; D is ambiguous. This CDR3 is 15 amino acids long. The germline V gene encodes CDR1 SEHNR and CDR2 FQNEAQ (reference sequence). Between the trimmed V and J ends, which lost 0 bases and 4 bases, there was a span of 10 bases. Here the CDR3 DNA reads TGTGCCAGCAGCTTAGCGCAGGTCGGGAATCAGCCCCAGCATTTT. It codes for CASSLAQVGNQPQHF.

This chain links TRBV28 with TRBJ1-5; a possible D gene is TRBD1 (6 bases). The CDR3 totals 16 residues. The ends were cut back, 7 bases at V and 6 bases at J, with 22 bases in the middle. The germline V gene has CDR1 MDHEN and CDR2 SYDVKM. This chain's CDR3 is CASTLGGGGEGQPQHF. The CDR3 DNA follows: TGTGCCAGCACCTTGGGAGGGGGGGGCGAGGGTCAGCCCCAGCATTTT.

The V call is TRBV7-2, the J call TRBJ1-5; a weak D match, TRBD1 (6 bases). V shed 5 bases and J shed 4 bases, with 18 bases lying between them. CDR3 length: 16 amino acids. Germline V gene sequence: CDR1 SGHTA, CDR2 FQGNSA. CDR3 bases: TGTGCCAGCAGCCGGGGAACAGGGTTAAGGAATCAGCCCCAGCATTTT. Translating gives CASSRGTGLRNQPQHF.

This chain's CDR3 is CASSFLQEQETQYF. The CDR3 DNA sequence: TGTGCCAGCAGTTTCCTCCAGGAACAAGAGACCCAGTACTTC. The chain joins TRBV27 to TRBJ2-5, with D unresolved. Deletions cut 3 bases from V and 2 bases from J, with 10 bases between. The CDR3 has 14 amino acids. CDR1 is MNHEY and CDR2 is SMNVEV in the germline V gene (reference sequence).

V usage is TRBV2 and J usage is TRBJ1-6, with D unclear. The CDR3 sequence is 14 residues long. Germline CDR1 and CDR2: SNHLY and FYNNEI. The V end was cut by 6 bases, the J end by 10 bases, with 16 bases between. The CDR3 spells CASRPDTGVSPLHF. For the CDR3, the DNA is TGTGCCAGCAGACCCGACACGGGCGTGTCACCCCTCCACTTT.

The J gene is TRBJ2-3, the V gene TRBV6-5; 7 nucleotides align to TRBD1. V was clipped by 5 bases and J by 3 bases; unmatched bases: 5. Germline assignment: CDR1 MNHEY and CDR2 SVGAGI. The CDR3 consists of 14 residues. The CDR3 bases are TGTGCCAGCAGTAAGACAGGGTTTACAGATACGCAGTATTTT. It codes for CASSKTGFTDTQYF.

The chain has TRBV28 and TRBJ2-3; TRBD2 matches at 12 bases. This CDR3 region has 15 residues. After removal of 5 bases from V and 3 bases from J, the junction contained 3 bases not matched to a gene. CDR1 MDHEN and CDR2 SYDVKM come from the germline V gene. The CDR3 coding sequence is TGTGCCAGCAGTCCTAGCGGGGGGGCAACAGATACGCAGTATTTT. Its translation: CASSPSGGATDTQYF. Full variable domain (missing parts from reference TRBV28 and TRBJ2-3): DVKVTQSSRYLVKRTGEKVFLECVQDMDHENMFWYRQDPGLGLRLIYFSYDVKMKEKGDIPEGYSVSREKKERFSLILESASTNQTSMYLCASSPSGGATDTQYFGPGTRLTVL.

This clone was found a few times. The rearrangement joins TRBV6-1 to TRBJ1-1; tentatively, D is TRBD1 (6 bases). CDR1 is MNHNS, CDR2 SASEGT, per germline. Trimming cost V 9 bases and J 0 bases, with 11 bases left between them. This CDR3 region has 13 residues. CDR3 in amino acids: CASRDTLNTEAFF. The DNA for the CDR3 is TGTGCCAGTCGGGACACCCTGAACACTGAAGCTTTCTTT.

This clone showed up just a few times. In DNA form, the CDR3 reads TGTGCCAGCAGCCCAGACAGTGGGGGCTCTCACAATGAGCAGTTCTTC. This codes for CASSPDSGGSHNEQFF. This chain connects TRBV7-2 to TRBJ2-1, with D maybe TRBD1 (6 bases). There are 16 residues in the CDR3. Germline V CDR1 and CDR2: SGHTA, FQGNSA. V was clipped by 5 bases and J by 5 bases, with 19 bases between them.

The V gene is TRBV18, the J gene TRBJ2-6; D unclear. Trimming stripped 3 bases from V and 4 bases from J, with 10 bases between. The CDR3 extends over 15 amino acids. The germline CDR1 and CDR2 sequences are KGHSH and LQKENI. The CDR3 reads CASSPPPAGANVLTF. The CDR3 bases are TGTGCCAGCTCACCCCCCCCAGCGGGGGCCAACGTCCTGACTTTC.